These 12 T cell receptor beta chains were all obtained from the same sample, sequenced in a study of cytomegalovirus exposure and HLA in healthy donors. The study ran its PCR with 60 Vbeta and 13 Jbeta primers. Measured with immunoSEQ multiplex PCR; TCRdb has only the in-frame clones, and not every one. This table holds about 170,000 clones, 77% found once. The sample comprised PBMCs. The source is a woman aged 25 to 39 in good health and CMV-seropositive.

The chain employs TRBV4-1 and TRBJ2-7; a weak D match, TRBD2 (5 bases). The V gene lost 2 bases and the J gene lost 5 bases, with 16 bases spanning the gap. Germline loops: CDR1 MGHRA, CDR2 YSYEKL. This CDR3 spans 15 amino acids. The CDR3 region is CASSQKGSSRNEQYF. CDR3 nucleotides: TGCGCCAGCAGCCAAAAAGGTTCTAGCAGAAACGAGCAGTACTTC.

The chain recombines TRBV2 with TRBJ1-2; D is possibly TRBD1 (6 bases). This CDR3 is built from 11 residues. V dropped 7 bases and J dropped 11 bases, with 14 bases sitting between them. Per the germline V gene, CDR1 is SNHLY and CDR2 is FYNNEI. CDR3 sequence: CASMAGQSYTF. The CDR3 coding sequence is TGTGCCAGCATGGCCGGACAGTCTTACACCTTC.

This chain joins TRBV5-1 and TRBJ2-5, with no clear D. Germline assignment: CDR1 SGHRS and CDR2 YFSETQ. The CDR3 consists of 15 residues. V shed 4 bases and J shed 5 bases, with 18 bases lying between them. CDR3 protein: CASSPQDLGRETQYF. DNA of the CDR3: TGCGCCAGCAGCCCCCAGGATTTGGGCCGGGAGACCCAGTACTTC.

The chain recombines TRBV7-2 with TRBJ2-6; 7 bases align to TRBD1. CDR3 length equals 16 residues. Germline V gene lookup returns CDR1 SGHTA and CDR2 FQGNSA. J lost 2 bases, V lost 3 bases, and 4 bases had no gene match. The CDR3 loop reads CASSFDRAPGANVLTF. The DNA of the CDR3 is TGTGCCAGCAGCTTCGACAGGGCCCCTGGGGCCAACGTCCTGACTTTC.

The chain has TRBV7-2 and TRBJ2-2; 8 positions match TRBD1. With V trimmed by 5 bases and J by 4 bases, 12 bases remained unmatched. The CDR3 runs to 17 residues. Germline CDR1 and CDR2: SGHTA and FQGNSA. CDR3 protein: CASSRPSGGSSTGELFF. The CDR3 nucleotides are TGTGCCAGCAGCCGCCCTTCAGGGGGCAGTAGCACCGGGGAGCTGTTTTTT.

This chain connects TRBV6-4 to TRBJ2-1; 7 positions agree with TRBD2. The germline V gene encodes CDR1 MRHNA and CDR2 SNTAGT. This CDR3 contains 14 residues. V trimming: 5 bases; J trimming: 12 bases; junction bases outside the gene matches: 13. This CDR3 is CASSLESSGGRQFF. CDR3 nucleotides: TGTGCCAGCAGTCTGGAGTCCTCGGGGGGACGGCAGTTCTTC.

V is TRBV6-5 and J is TRBJ2-5; D perhaps matches TRBD2 (5 bases). Per the germline V gene, CDR1 is MNHEY and CDR2 is SVGAGI. The CDR3 spans 14 residues. V shed 6 bases and J shed 3 bases, with 14 bases lying between them. CDR3 in amino acids: CASRGSSREETQYF. The CDR3 coding sequence is TGTGCCAGCAGGGGGTCTAGCAGAGAAGAGACCCAGTACTTC.

This clone was counted a few times. The J gene is TRBJ2-6, the V gene TRBV7-2; no clear D. This CDR3 has 15 residues. Germline V CDR1 and CDR2: SGHTA, FQGNSA. V lost 5 bases, J lost 0 bases, and 8 bases lay in between. This CDR3 reads CASSPVASGANVLTF. CDR3 nucleotide sequence: TGTGCCAGCAGCCCAGTGGCCTCTGGGGCCAACGTCCTGACTTTC.

V gene TRBV30 combines with J gene TRBJ2-6; 7 bases are shared with TRBD2. Germline CDR1 is GTSNPN and CDR2 is SVGIG (reference sequence). J gave up 0 bases and V 4 bases, and 6 bases lay outside the gene matches. The CDR3 is made up of 16 amino acids. The CDR3 DNA reads as TGTGCCTGGAATTACGGGGGGACCTCTGGGGCCAACGTCCTGACTTTC. It yields the protein CAWNYGGTSGANVLTF.

V usage is TRBV5-6 and J usage is TRBJ2-1, with 11 bases lining up with TRBD2. Germline assignment: CDR1 SGHDT and CDR2 YYEEEE. This CDR3 spans 16 amino acids. Losses at the gene ends were 3 bases for V and 4 bases for J; bases not matched to a gene: 6. DNA of the CDR3: TGTGCCAGCAGCTCCCTCCTAGCGGGGGGATACAATGAGCAGTTCTTC. Its translation: CASSSLLAGGYNEQFF.

This sequence joins TRBV6-5 and TRBJ1-2; the D is unclear. CDR3 length equals 12 residues. Germline CDR1 is MNHEY and CDR2 is SVGAGI. V dropped 10 bases and J dropped 6 bases, with 15 bases sitting between them. The CDR3: CATHRKEDGYTF. The CDR3, as DNA: TGTGCCACCCACCGGAAGGAGGATGGCTACACCTTC.

This clone came up a few times. DNA for the CDR3: TGCGCCAGCAGCTTGGAGACTAGCGGGAGTATCAAAAACATTCAGTACTTC. This gives the protein CASSLETSGSIKNIQYF. The chain has TRBV5-1 and TRBJ2-4; 12 bases align to TRBD2. The CDR3 runs to 17 residues. Germline loops: CDR1 SGHRS, CDR2 YFSETQ. Trimming removed 0 bases from V and 3 bases from J; junction bases left unmatched: 4.